The 10 T cell receptor beta chains below were found in one sample sequenced in a study of T-cell memory formation after mild COVID-19. TCRdb analysed the 5' RACE reads with MiXCR anew, one entry per CDR3 protein. This table holds some 600,000 distinct CDR3 sequences, 17% found once. Material for sequencing was PBMCs or a T cell subset sorted from them (not recorded which). The receptors were sampled from an adult woman who had mild COVID-19 (a few samples of this study predate the infection). Cell type and time point are not known.

This chain links TRBV7-9 with TRBJ2-5; TRBD2 is a possible D gene (6 bases). V lost 5 bases, J lost 3 bases, and 37 bases lay in between. The germline gives CDR1 SEHNR, CDR2 FQNEAQ (reference sequence). The CDR3 spans 22 residues. This chain's CDR3 is CASSRHGIRVSFPGTAEETQYF. DNA for the CDR3: TGTGCCAGCAGCCGACACGGGATACGGGTTTCATTTCCCGGGACTGCAGAAGAGACCCAGTACTTC.

Of note for this clonotype: A read error may produce the germline difference seen at one junction end. The chain has TRBV10-3 and TRBJ2-7, with D perhaps being TRBD1 or TRBD2 (5 bases each). CDR1 is ENHRY, CDR2 SYGVKD, per germline. The CDR3 spans 11 residues. The CDR3 sequence: CAISARDGLNF. Written as DNA, the CDR3 is TGTGCCATCAGTGCCCGGGACGGACTCAACTTC.

This clonotype showed up just a few times. The chain is built from TRBV6-6 and TRBJ2-5, with D tentatively TRBD1 (6 bases). The germline V gene encodes CDR1 MNHNY and CDR2 SVGAGI (reference sequence). V was cut by 5 bases and J by 3 bases, with 16 bases left in between. CDR3 length equals 15 residues. This CDR3 reads CASSTGIRPKETQYF. Written as DNA, the CDR3 is TGTGCCAGCAGTACAGGGATCCGGCCTAAAGAGACCCAGTACTTC.

This clonotype was recorded many times. The rearrangement links TRBV7-2 to TRBJ2-5; no definite D call. Germline V lookup: CDR1 SGHTA, CDR2 FQGNSA. This CDR3 is built from 14 residues. V was shortened by 4 bases and J by 5 bases, with 14 bases between the two germline ends. CDR3: CASSSSGRGETQYF. DNA for the CDR3: TGTGCCAGCAGCTCATCTGGTCGTGGGGAGACCCAGTACTTC.

In this sample, this clonotype turned up a few times. This rearrangement joins TRBV15 to TRBJ1-4; D is uncertain. CDR1 LNHNV and CDR2 YYDKDF come from the germline V gene (reference sequence). This CDR3 region has 15 residues. Trimming took off 3 bases at V and 7 bases at J, with 15 bases between the two ends. For the CDR3, the DNA is TGTGCCACCAGCAGCGAGACATTGGCGGTTGAAAAACTGTTTTTT. The encoded protein is CATSSETLAVEKLFF.

This clonotype was counted between two and nine times. This chain uses TRBV7-2 with TRBJ2-1, with D possibly matching TRBD1 (5 bases). Germline V gene sequence: CDR1 SGHTA, CDR2 FQGNSA. Trimming shortened V by 1 base and J by 8 bases, and 12 bases separated the two germline ends. CDR3 length: 14 residues. This chain's CDR3 is CASSLDGPGYEQFF. The CDR3 region has the DNA TGTGCCAGCAGCTTAGACGGTCCAGGGTATGAGCAGTTCTTC. The full variable domain, rest sourced from reference TRBV7-2 and TRBJ2-1, is GAGVSQSPSNKVTEKGKDVELRCDPISGHTALYWYRQSLGQGLEFLIYFQGNSAPDKSGLPSDRFSAERTGGSVSTLTIQRTQQEDSAVYLCASSLDGPGYEQFFGPGTRLTVL.

This clonotype was recorded many times. The CDR3 region is CASSLPPRTEAFF. In DNA, the CDR3 is TGTGCCAGCAGCTTACCCCCCCGCACTGAAGCTTTCTTT. The genes are TRBV7-9 and TRBJ1-1; D call uncertain. Looked up from germline, CDR1 is SEHNR and CDR2 is FQNEAQ (reference sequence). The CDR3 totals 13 residues. Trimming took off 2 bases at V and 4 bases at J, with 8 bases between the two ends.

The chain carries TRBV4-3 and TRBJ2-2; no clear D gene. Trimming left V 4 bases short and J 3 bases short, with 9 bases between. This CDR3 is 14 amino acids long. The germline V gene encodes CDR1 LGHNA and CDR2 YSLEER. CDR3 amino acids: CASSPRRHTGELFF. The CDR3 nucleotides read TGCGCCAGCAGCCCAAGGCGGCACACCGGGGAGCTGTTTTTT.

The chain couples TRBV4-3 to TRBJ2-7, with D possibly being TRBD2 (6 bases). Between the trimmed V and J ends, which lost 0 bases and 4 bases, there was a span of 19 bases. The CDR3 sequence is 17 residues long. From germline, CDR1 is LGHNA and CDR2 YSLEER. The CDR3 DNA reads TGCGCCAGCAGCCAAGAGGGCCCCGGACTACCTATGTACGAGCAGTACTTC. Residues: CASSQEGPGLPMYEQYF.

This clonotype has only a few counts. The chain has TRBV5-1 and TRBJ2-1; D gene uncertain. V lost 3 bases and J 6 bases, leaving 10 bases between the germline ends. Germline V gene lookup returns CDR1 SGHRS and CDR2 YFSETQ. CDR3 length: 13 residues. The CDR3 DNA sequence: TGCGCCAGCAGCTCCCGAGACACCAATGAGCAGTTCTTC. This sequence encodes CASSSRDTNEQFF. Full variable domain (missing parts from reference TRBV5-1 and TRBJ2-1): KAGVTQTPRYLIKTRGQQVTLSCSPISGHRSVSWYQQTPGQGLQFLFEYFSETQRNKGNFPGRFSGRQFSNSRSEMNVSTLELGDSALYLCASSSRDTNEQFFGPGTRLTVL.